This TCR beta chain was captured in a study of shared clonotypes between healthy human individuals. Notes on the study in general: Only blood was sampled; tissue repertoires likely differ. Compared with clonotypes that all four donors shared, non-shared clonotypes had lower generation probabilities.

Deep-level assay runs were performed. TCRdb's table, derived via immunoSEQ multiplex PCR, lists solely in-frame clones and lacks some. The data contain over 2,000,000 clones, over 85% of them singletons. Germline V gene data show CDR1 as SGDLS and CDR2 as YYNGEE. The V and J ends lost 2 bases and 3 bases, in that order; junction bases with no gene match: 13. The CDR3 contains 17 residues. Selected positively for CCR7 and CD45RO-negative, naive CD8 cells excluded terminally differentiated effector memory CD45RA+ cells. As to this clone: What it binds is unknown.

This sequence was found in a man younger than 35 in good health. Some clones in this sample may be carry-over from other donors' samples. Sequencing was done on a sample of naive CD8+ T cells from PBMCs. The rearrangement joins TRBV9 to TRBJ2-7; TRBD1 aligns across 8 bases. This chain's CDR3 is CASSVGTQGGNLYEQYF. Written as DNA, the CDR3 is TGTGCCAGCAGCGTGGGCACACAGGGGGGAAATCTCTACGAGCAGTACTTC.